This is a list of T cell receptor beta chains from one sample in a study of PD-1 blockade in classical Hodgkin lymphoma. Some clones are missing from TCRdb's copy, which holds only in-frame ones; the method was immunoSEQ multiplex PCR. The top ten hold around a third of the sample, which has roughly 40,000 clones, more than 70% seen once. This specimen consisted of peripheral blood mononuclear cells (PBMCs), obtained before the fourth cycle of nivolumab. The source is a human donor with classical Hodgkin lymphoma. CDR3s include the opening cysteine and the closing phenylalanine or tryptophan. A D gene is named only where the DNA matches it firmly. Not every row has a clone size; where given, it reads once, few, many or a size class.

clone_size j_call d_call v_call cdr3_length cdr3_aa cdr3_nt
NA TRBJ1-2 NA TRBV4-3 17 CASSQDAGGRGNYGYTF TGCGCCAGCAGCCAAGATGCTGGGGGACGGGGAAACTATGGCTACACCTTC
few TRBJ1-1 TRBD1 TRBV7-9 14 CASRPDRMSTEAFF TGTGCCAGCAGGCCGGACAGGATGAGCACTGAAGCTTTCTTT
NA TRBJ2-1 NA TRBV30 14 CAWSVGGPSYEQFF TGTGCCTGGAGTGTCGGAGGGCCCTCTTATGAGCAGTTCTTC
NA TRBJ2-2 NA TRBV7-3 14 CASSLELFTGELFF TGTGCCAGCAGCTTAGAACTTTTCACCGGGGAGCTGTTTTTT
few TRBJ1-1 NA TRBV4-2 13 CASSQVSDREAFF TGTGCCAGCAGCCAAGTATCGGATCGTGAAGCTTTCTTT
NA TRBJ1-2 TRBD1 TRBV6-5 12 CASSQGAGGYTF TGTGCCAGCAGCCAGGGGGCGGGTGGCTACACCTTC
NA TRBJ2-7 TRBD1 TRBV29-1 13 CSATGQGNYEQYF TGCAGCGCCACGGGACAGGGAAACTACGAGCAGTACTTC
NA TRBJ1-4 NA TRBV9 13 CASSVVDNEKLFF TGTGCCAGCAGCGTAGTGGATAATGAAAAACTGTTTTTT
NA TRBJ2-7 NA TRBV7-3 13 CASSLGHISEQYF TGTGCCAGCAGCTTAGGGCATATCAGCGAGCAGTACTTC
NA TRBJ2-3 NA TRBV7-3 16 CASSSGSRGSTDTQYF TGTGCCAGCAGCTCGGGGTCGCGGGGAAGCACAGATACGCAGTATTTT
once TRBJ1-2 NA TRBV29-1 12 CSVREANYGYTF TGCAGCGTTCGGGAGGCTAACTATGGCTACACCTTC
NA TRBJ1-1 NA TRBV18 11 CASSPVSEAFF TGTGCCAGCTCACCCGTCTCTGAAGCTTTCTTT
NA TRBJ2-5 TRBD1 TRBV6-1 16 CASSEVRGLVGETQYF TGTGCCAGCAGTGAAGTGAGGGGGCTAGTTGGGGAGACCCAGTACTTC
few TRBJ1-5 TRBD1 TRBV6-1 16 CASSAGTGGFNQPQHF TGTGCCAGCAGTGCCGGGACAGGGGGCTTCAATCAGCCCCAGCATTTT
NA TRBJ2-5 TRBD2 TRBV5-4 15 CASSFGGGAGETQYF TGTGCCAGCAGCTTTGGCGGGGGGGCCGGGGAGACCCAGTACTTC
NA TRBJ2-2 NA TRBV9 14 CASSVVSGTGELFF TGTGCCAGCAGCGTAGTATCAGGCACCGGGGAGCTGTTTTTT
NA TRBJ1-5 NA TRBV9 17 CASSHKSDSNKNQPQHF TGTGCCAGCAGCCACAAGTCGGACAGTAACAAGAATCAGCCCCAGCATTTT
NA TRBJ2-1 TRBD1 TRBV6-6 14 CASQPGQGDNEQFF TGTGCCAGTCAACCGGGACAGGGGGACAATGAGCAGTTCTTC
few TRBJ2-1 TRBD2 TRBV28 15 CASTRYSGGAGEQFF TGTGCCAGCACCAGATATAGCGGGGGGGCCGGTGAGCAGTTCTTC
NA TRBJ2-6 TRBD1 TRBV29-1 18 CSVEDRATGVSGANVLTF TGCAGCGTTGAAGATCGGGCAACAGGGGTCTCAGGGGCCAACGTCCTGACTTTC
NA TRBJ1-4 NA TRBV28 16 CASSSRRTEKREKLFF TGTGCCAGCAGTTCCCGTCGGACAGAGAAGAGGGAAAAACTGTTTTTT
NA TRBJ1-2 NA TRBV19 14 CASSIGQGLYGYTF TGTGCCAGTAGTATCGGGCAGGGGCTTTATGGCTACACCTTC
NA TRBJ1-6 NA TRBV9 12 CASSDSGTALHF TGTGCCAGCAGCGATTCCGGGACCGCCCTCCACTTT
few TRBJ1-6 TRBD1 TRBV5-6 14 CASSRPGGYSPLHF TGTGCCAGCAGCCGACCAGGGGGATATTCACCCCTCCACTTT
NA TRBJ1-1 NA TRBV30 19 CAWSIPRKRSGAWNTEAFF TGTGCCTGGAGTATACCCCGTAAGAGGTCGGGCGCGTGGAACACTGAAGCTTTCTTT
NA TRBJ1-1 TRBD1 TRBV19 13 CALGTGDDTEAFF TGTGCATTAGGGACAGGGGACGACACTGAAGCTTTCTTT
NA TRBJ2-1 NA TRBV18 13 CASSPTSRNEQFF TGTGCCAGCTCCCCAACATCGCGGAATGAGCAGTTCTTC
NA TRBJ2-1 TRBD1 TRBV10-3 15 CAISERGTAEDEQFF TGTGCCATCAGTGAGCGAGGGACAGCCGAGGATGAGCAGTTCTTC
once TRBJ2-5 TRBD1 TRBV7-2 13 CASSSTGDGTQYF TGTGCCAGCAGCTCCACAGGGGATGGGACCCAGTACTTC
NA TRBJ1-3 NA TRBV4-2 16 CASSQGGPLSGNTIYF TGTGCCAGCAGCCAAGGTGGGCCACTTTCTGGAAACACCATATATTTT
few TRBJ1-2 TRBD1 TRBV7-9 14 CASRGTGTNYGYTF TGTGCCAGCAGGGGGACAGGGACTAACTATGGCTACACCTTC
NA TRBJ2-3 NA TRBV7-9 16 CASSLGNWQDTDTQYF TGTGCCAGCAGCTTAGGCAATTGGCAGGACACAGATACGCAGTATTTT
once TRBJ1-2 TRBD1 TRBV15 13 CATSRASGQGYTF TGTGCCACCAGCAGAGCGTCGGGACAGGGGTACACCTTC
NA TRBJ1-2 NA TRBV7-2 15 CASSLDGSRGYGYTF TGTGCCAGCAGCTTGGACGGGTCACGAGGCTATGGCTACACCTTC
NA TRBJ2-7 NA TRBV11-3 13 CASMRVNSYEQYF TGTGCCAGCATGCGGGTGAACTCCTACGAGCAGTACTTC
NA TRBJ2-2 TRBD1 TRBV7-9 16 CASRQDWAGGTGELFF TGTGCCAGCAGGCAAGACTGGGCAGGGGGCACCGGGGAGCTGTTTTTT
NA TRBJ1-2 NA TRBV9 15 CASSAILGAPQPYTF TGTGCCAGCAGCGCCATCTTGGGCGCTCCACAACCCTACACCTTC
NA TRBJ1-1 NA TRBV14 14 CASSRWGQNTEAFF TGTGCCAGCAGCCGATGGGGACAGAACACTGAAGCTTTCTTT
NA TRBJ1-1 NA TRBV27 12 CASSFIRGEAFF TGTGCCAGCAGTTTCATCCGGGGAGAAGCTTTCTTT
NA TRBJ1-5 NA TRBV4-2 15 CASSQDLFKDQPQHF TGTGCCAGCAGCCAAGATCTCTTTAAGGATCAGCCCCAGCATTTT
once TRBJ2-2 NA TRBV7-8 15 CASSLLGSGTGELFF TGTGCCAGCAGCTTATTGGGGAGTGGAACCGGGGAGCTGTTTTTT
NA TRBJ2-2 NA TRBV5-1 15 CASSAGSGSSGELFF TGCGCCAGCAGCGCTGGTTCGGGGAGCTCCGGGGAGCTGTTTTTT
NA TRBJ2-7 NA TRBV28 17 CASSLPGAPPHSYEQYF TGTGCCAGCAGTTTGCCAGGGGCGCCGCCGCACTCCTACGAGCAGTACTTC
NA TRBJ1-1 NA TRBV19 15 CASSPRLGRTDEAFF TGTGCCAGTAGTCCCCGCCTGGGCCGAACAGATGAAGCTTTCTTT
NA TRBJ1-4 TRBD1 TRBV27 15 CASSPGQGRNEKLFF TGTGCCAGCAGCCCGGGACAGGGGCGAAATGAAAAACTGTTTTTT
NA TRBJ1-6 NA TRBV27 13 CASRVGIWSPLHF TGTGCCAGCAGAGTGGGTATTTGGTCACCCCTCCACTTT